The 18 T cell receptor beta chains presented below share a single source sample, sequenced in a study of blood T cell repertoires in COVID-19. Clones were read by immunoSEQ multiplex PCR, and TCRdb kept only the in-frame ones, dropping some. The sample yields around 250,000 clones, approximately 86% seen once. The source material was peripheral blood. The source is a man in his forties or fifties with active or convalescent COVID-19.

The chain joins TRBV18 to TRBJ1-2, with 11 bases matching TRBD1. Germline values: CDR1 KGHSH, CDR2 LQKENI. The V gene end was trimmed by 3 bases and the J gene end by 3 bases; junction bases not matched to a gene: 15. This CDR3 region has 19 residues. This chain's CDR3 is CASSPRPPGTGGGDYGYTF. In DNA, the CDR3 is TGTGCCAGCTCACCGAGGCCCCCCGGGACAGGGGGGGGTGACTATGGCTACACCTTC. The full variable domain, in which reference TRBV18 and TRBJ1-2 provide the parts outside the CDR3, is NAGVMQNPRHLVRRRGQEARLRCSPMKGHSHVYWYRQLPEEGLKFMVYLQKENIIDESGMPKERFSAEFPKEGPSILRIQQVVRGDSAAYFCASSPRPPGTGGGDYGYTFGSGTRLTVV.

The rearrangement uses TRBV25-1 and TRBJ2-1; 7 nucleotides match TRBD2. CDR3 length equals 16 residues. Germline CDR1 MGHDK, CDR2 SYGVNS. V lost 2 bases, J lost 0 bases, and 4 bases stayed unmatched. DNA of the CDR3: TGTGCCAGCAGTGAAAGGCGGGGGAGCTCCTACAATGAGCAGTTCTTC. Its translation is CASSERRGSSYNEQFF.

V and J are TRBV30 and TRBJ2-5; 7 bases are a match to TRBD2. The germline gives CDR1 GTSNPN, CDR2 SVGIG (reference sequence). There are 14 residues in the CDR3. V lost 3 bases and J lost 6; bases outside the gene matches: 10. CDR3 in amino acids: CAWRTAGGIQTQYF. CDR3 coding DNA: TGTGCCTGGAGGACCGCCGGGGGGATACAGACCCAGTACTTC.

The chain carries TRBV5-4 and TRBJ2-1; possible D gene TRBD1, 6 bases. The CDR3 loop spans 14 amino acids. Germline V gene data show CDR1 as SGHNT and CDR2 as YYREEE (reference sequence). Trimming took off 3 bases at V and 8 bases at J, with 15 bases between the two ends. CDR3 protein: CASSSEQGFDEQFF. CDR3 nucleotide sequence: TGTGCCAGCAGCTCAGAGCAGGGGTTTGATGAGCAGTTCTTC. The full variable domain, its missing parts supplied by reference TRBV5-4 and TRBJ2-1, is ETGVTQSPTHLIKTRGQQVTLRCSSQSGHNTVSWYQQALGQGPQFIFQYYREEENGRGNFPPRFSGLQFPNYSSELNVNALELDDSALYLCASSSEQGFDEQFFGPGTRLTVL.

This rearrangement joins TRBV15 to TRBJ2-1; D not resolved. V dropped 0 bases and J dropped 8 bases, with 8 bases sitting between them. The germline gives CDR1 LNHNV, CDR2 YYDKDF (reference sequence). CDR3 length: 13 residues. In DNA form, the CDR3 reads TGTGCCACCAGCAGAGATCTAAGCTATGAGCAGTTCTTC. This gives the protein CATSRDLSYEQFF.

This chain uses TRBV28 with TRBJ1-5, with D perhaps matching TRBD1 (6 bases). Trimming shortened V by 3 bases and J by 4 bases, and 10 bases separated the two germline ends. The CDR3 totals 14 residues. In germline, CDR1 is MDHEN, CDR2 SYDVKM. The CDR3 here is CASSFQGRNQPQHF. The CDR3, as DNA: TGTGCCAGCAGTTTCCAGGGGCGGAATCAGCCCCAGCATTTT.

This chain joins TRBV5-4 and TRBJ2-7; D remains ambiguous. Trimming stripped 0 bases from V and 2 bases from J, with 9 bases between. Germline CDR1 reads SGHNT; CDR2 reads YYREEE (reference sequence). This CDR3 is 14 amino acids long. DNA of the CDR3: TGTGCCAGCAGCTTGGATCCGGGTCCCTACGAGCAGTACTTC. Protein product: CASSLDPGPYEQYF.

This sequence joins TRBV24-1 and TRBJ2-1; 10 positions match TRBD2. The CDR3 is 15 amino acids. V trimming: 5 bases; J trimming: 6 bases; junction bases outside the gene matches: 6. The germline V gene encodes CDR1 KGHDR and CDR2 SFDVKD. The CDR3 here is CATSADTSGANEQFF. In nucleotides, the CDR3 is TGTGCCACCAGTGCCGACACTAGCGGGGCCAATGAGCAGTTCTTC.

The J gene is TRBJ1-6, the V gene TRBV5-1; possibly TRBD1 for D (5 bases). The ends were cut back, 4 bases at V and 5 bases at J, with 10 bases in the middle. The germline gives CDR1 SGHRS, CDR2 YFSETQ. The CDR3 totals 14 residues. CDR3 in DNA: TGCGCCAGCAGCCCGGGACTGGATAATTCACCCCTCCACTTT. This encodes CASSPGLDNSPLHF.

This clone was recorded once. The V gene is TRBV9, the J gene TRBJ1-1; D gene uncertain. V was cut by 4 bases and J by 1 base, with 14 bases left in between. Germline V gene sequence: CDR1 SGDLS, CDR2 YYNGEE. The CDR3 is 15 amino acids. DNA for the CDR3: TGTGCCAGCAGCTCCGAAGGGCGGGGGAACACTGAAGCTTTCTTT. Amino acids: CASSSEGRGNTEAFF.

CDR3 sequence reads: CATGTTRGNTIYF. The DNA of the CDR3 is TGTGCCACCGGGACGACCCGGGGGAACACCATATATTTT. J is TRBJ1-3 and V is TRBV6-5; maybe TRBD1 (5 bases). CDR1 MNHEY and CDR2 SVGAGI come from the germline V gene. V gave up 10 bases and J gave up 7 bases, with 17 bases separating them. CDR3 length equals 13 residues.

The rearrangement uses TRBV30 and TRBJ1-2, with a tentative D call TRBD1 (6 bases). CDR1 is GTSNPN and CDR2 is SVGIG in the germline V gene (reference sequence). The V gene lost 2 bases and the J gene lost 9 bases, with 25 bases spanning the gap. The CDR3 is 16 residues long. The CDR3 spells CAWSSLVWDKGWSYTF. The CDR3 region has the DNA TGTGCCTGGAGTTCTCTTGTTTGGGACAAAGGTTGGAGCTACACCTTC. Looking up the rest from reference TRBV30 and TRBJ1-2 gives the full variable domain: SQTIHQWPATLVQPVGSPLSLECTVEGTSNPNLYWYRQAAGRGLQLLFYSVGIGQISSEVPQNLSASRPQDRQFILSSKKLLLSDSGFYLCAWSSLVWDKGWSYTFGSGTRLTVV.

This sequence joins TRBV2 and TRBJ1-1; 7 bases map to TRBD1. J lost 4 bases, V lost 10 bases, and 15 bases had no gene match. This CDR3 region has 15 residues. Germline V gene data show CDR1 as SNHLY and CDR2 as FYNNEI. The CDR3 DNA is TGTGCCATCTTCCTCAGGGGGACCTCGTCCACTGAAGCTTTCTTT. Protein product: CAIFLRGTSSTEAFF.

The chain combines TRBV27 with TRBJ2-3, with TRBD2 identical over 14 bases. Germline CDR1 is MNHEY and CDR2 is SMNVEV (reference sequence). The CDR3 is made up of 15 amino acids. Trimming took 4 bases from V and 7 from J; bases not matched to a gene: 4. CDR3 residues: CASSWTSGGHNTQYF. CDR3 nucleotide sequence: TGTGCCAGCAGTTGGACTAGCGGGGGGCACAATACGCAGTATTTT.

This chain uses TRBV29-1 with TRBJ2-4; 10 bases map to TRBD1. Germline-derived CDR1 and CDR2 are SQVTM and ANQGSEA. The length of the CDR3 is 13 residues. The ends lost 3 bases at V and 8 bases at J; junction bases unmatched: 4. The CDR3 reads CSVEDRGRDIQYF. DNA of the CDR3: TGCAGCGTTGAGGACAGGGGGAGGGACATTCAGTACTTC.

CDR3 sequence: CASSWKGAAGSPLHF. As DNA, the CDR3 is TGTGCCAGCAGCTGGAAGGGGGCAGCGGGTTCACCCCTCCACTTT. The chain is built from TRBV5-4 and TRBJ1-6; 7 nucleotides line up with TRBD1. The CDR3 covers 15 residues. Per the germline V gene, CDR1 is SGHNT and CDR2 is YYREEE (reference sequence). V dropped 3 bases and J dropped 9; count of bases not matched to a gene: 9.

The chain uses TRBV28 and TRBJ2-7, with 11 bases fitting TRBD1. The ends lost 5 bases at V and 3 bases at J; junction bases unmatched: 9. Germline V gives CDR1 MDHEN, CDR2 SYDVKM. CDR3 length: 16 amino acids. In nucleotides, the CDR3 is TGTGCCAGCAGTAACTCTCCGGGACAGGGGGACTACGAGCAGTACTTC. This translates into CASSNSPGQGDYEQYF.

The chain combines TRBV11-3 with TRBJ2-1; D is unresolved. CDR3 length: 14 residues. CDR1 is SGHNT and CDR2 is YENEEA in the germline V gene. V lost 6 bases and J lost 9, with 18 bases in between. Here the CDR3 DNA reads TGTGCCAGCAGTGCACCCTTGATTTCCGGTGAGCAGTTCTTC. Translation gives CASSAPLISGEQFF.